A selection of T cell receptor beta chains follows, all from one sample in a study of CD8 T cells in ankylosing spondylitis. TCRdb ran MiXCR on the 5' RACE reads and lists one entry per CDR3 protein. This table has under 150,000 distinct CDR3 sequences, approximately 17% appearing once. Source material: blood, either unsorted or a sorted T cell fraction (not recorded which). All receptors come from a male donor with ankylosing spondylitis. Both conserved end residues are part of each CDR3. D genes are given only for firm matches. Where a row states a size, it is once, few, many or the class of an expanded clone; other rows omit it.

j_call,clone_size,d_call,v_call,cdr3_nt,cdr3_aa
TRBJ2-3,few,.,TRBV11-2,TGTGCCAGCAGCTTACCGGAGGTCAGCACAGATACGCAGTATTTT,CASSLPEVSTDTQYF
TRBJ2-2,few,TRBD2,TRBV7-8,TGTGCCAGCAGCTTCCCGGGACTAGCGGGTATTTTCACCGGGGAGCTGTTTTTT,CASSFPGLAGIFTGELFF
TRBJ2-7,.,.,TRBV29-1,TGCAGCGTTCGCACAGCCCTGAGCTCCTACGAGCAGTACTTC,CSVRTALSSYEQYF
TRBJ2-7,few,.,TRBV4-1,TGCGCCAGCAGCCAAGAGACCGATAGGGTCTACGAGCAGTACTTC,CASSQETDRVYEQYF
TRBJ2-7,many,TRBD1,TRBV12-3/TRBV12-4,TGTGCCAGCAGGACAGGGGGTAAGGCCTACGAGCAGTACTTC,CASRTGGKAYEQYF
TRBJ1-1,.,TRBD1,TRBV3-1,TGTGCCAGCAGCCCGACAGGGGTGGATTGGAACACTGAAGCTTTCTTT,CASSPTGVDWNTEAFF
TRBJ2-7,.,.,TRBV15,TGTGCCACCAGCGGCGGGACGGGGATCTACGAGCAGTACTTC,CATSGGTGIYEQYF
TRBJ2-1,many,.,TRBV29-1,TGCAGCGTTGACACGGGAGTATCCTACAATGAGCAGTTCTTC,CSVDTGVSYNEQFF
TRBJ2-7,few,.,TRBV29-1,TGCAGCGTTGAAGATCAGGCGGACCCCTACGAGCAGTACTTC,CSVEDQADPYEQYF
TRBJ1-5,few,TRBD1,TRBV12-3/TRBV12-4,TGTGCCAGCAGTTCCTACAGGGGAGGAAGCAATCAGCCCCAGCATTTT,CASSSYRGGSNQPQHF
TRBJ1-5,.,.,TRBV10-3,TGTGCCATCAGTGAGTCTGCTGCATGGGGGCCCCAGCATTTT,CAISESAAWGPQHF
TRBJ2-7,.,TRBD1,TRBV20-1,TGCAGCGCAACAGGGGTTGGCTCCTACGAGCAGTACTTC,CSATGVGSYEQYF
TRBJ1-2,.,.,TRBV5-1,TGCGCCAGCAGCTTGTCGGGGCATGGCTACACCTTC,CASSLSGHGYTF
TRBJ2-7,few,.,TRBV28,TGTGCCAGCAGTTTATTAAGGGGTGCCTACGAGCAGTACTTC,CASSLLRGAYEQYF
TRBJ2-1,.,.,TRBV12-5,TGTGCTACCAATAACGCGGGCTCCTACAATGAGCAGTTCTTC,CATNNAGSYNEQFF
TRBJ1-3,few,TRBD1,TRBV4-2,TGTGCCAGCAGCCAAGATTTGACAGGGTATTATGGTGGAAACACCATATATTTT,CASSQDLTGYYGGNTIYF
TRBJ2-1,.,.,TRBV11-2,TGTGCCAGCAGCTTAGTAGTCGGAGTGGACTCCTACAATGAGCAGTTCTTC,CASSLVVGVDSYNEQFF
TRBJ2-3,.,.,TRBV24-1,TGTGCCACCAGTGGCAGGAGGGGAACAGATACGCAGTATTTT,CATSGRRGTDTQYF
TRBJ1-5,many,.,TRBV6-1,TGTGCCAGCAGTACCGGGACTCTAGGTCAGCCCCAGCATTTT,CASSTGTLGQPQHF
TRBJ2-7,.,.,TRBV20-1,TGCAGTGCAGACAGGCGAACATACGAGCAGTACTTC,CSADRRTYEQYF
TRBJ2-1,few,TRBD2,TRBV4-3,TGCGCCAGCAGCCAAGGGGCCGGACTAGCGGGACAAAATGAGCAGTTCTTC,CASSQGAGLAGQNEQFF
TRBJ2-7,few,.,TRBV20-1,TGCAGTGCTCCAGACTATCATCTAGAGCAGTACTTC,CSAPDYHLEQYF
TRBJ1-1,.,.,TRBV28,TGTGCCAGCAGTTTAAGACTTGGGCAGGGCTCCAACACTGAAGCTTTCTTT,CASSLRLGQGSNTEAFF
TRBJ1-2,.,.,TRBV4-2,TGTGCCAGCAGCCCTAGGGGGGTATCTAACTATGGCTACACCTTC,CASSPRGVSNYGYTF
TRBJ1-2,.,.,TRBV4-2,TGTGCCAGCAGCCAAGATTTAGCCAGGGGTTTAAGAGGCTACACCTTC,CASSQDLARGLRGYTF
TRBJ2-7,.,TRBD2,TRBV6-1,TGTGCCAGCAGACAGGCGAGGAGCGGGAGTTCCTACGAGCAGTACTTC,CASRQARSGSSYEQYF
TRBJ2-5,.,TRBD1,TRBV5-6,TGTGCCAGCAGCTTGGACAGGGGGCAAGAGGGGACCCAGTACTTC,CASSLDRGQEGTQYF
TRBJ2-1,.,.,TRBV20-1,TGCAGTGCCCCCCTGAGGGTAGCGGTAGTTAATGAGCAGTTCTTC,CSAPLRVAVVNEQFF
TRBJ2-3,few,.,TRBV5-1,TGCGCCAGCAAAAGTAGTGATACGCAGTATTTT,CASKSSDTQYF
TRBJ2-5,.,TRBD2,TRBV27,TGTGCCAGCAGTCCCCTCGGGGGGAAGCAAGAGACCCAGTACTTC,CASSPLGGKQETQYF
TRBJ1-5,.,.,TRBV5-6,TGTGCCAGCAGCTCCAGACAGGCCTACAATCAGCCCCAGCATTTT,CASSSRQAYNQPQHF
TRBJ2-2,.,TRBD2,TRBV5-1,TGCGCCAGCAGCTTGTTGGGGCAAACTAGCGGGAACCCCACCGGGGAGCTGTTTTTT,CASSLLGQTSGNPTGELFF
TRBJ2-7,.,TRBD2,TRBV7-8,TGTGCCAGCAGCCCGTTAGCGGGAGGGCCCGAGCAGTACTTC,CASSPLAGGPEQYF
TRBJ2-3,few,TRBD2,TRBV4-1,TGCGCCAGCAGCCAAGGGCTAGCGGGAGGGCCTACAGATACGCAGTATTTT,CASSQGLAGGPTDTQYF
TRBJ2-6,few,.,TRBV18,TGTGCCAGCTCACCATTCGGACGGAGCTCTGGGGCCAACGTCCTGACTTTC,CASSPFGRSSGANVLTF
TRBJ2-7,.,.,TRBV11-1,TGTGCCAGCAGCTTAACTGCAGTCGAGCAGTACTTC,CASSLTAVEQYF
TRBJ2-1,many,.,TRBV7-8,TGTGCCAGCAGCTTAGGGCCAAAGGGACTTCACAATGAGCAGTTCTTC,CASSLGPKGLHNEQFF
TRBJ2-7,.,.,TRBV3-1,TGTGCCAGCAGCCACCGAGACCGGGCCCTGTACCACTACGAGCAGTACTTC,CASSHRDRALYHYEQYF
TRBJ2-2,few,TRBD1,TRBV12-3/TRBV12-4,TGTGCCAGCAGGCCGGGACAGGGGGCGATAGCCGGGGAGCTGTTTTTT,CASRPGQGAIAGELFF
TRBJ2-7,.,.,TRBV20-1,TGCAGTGCTAGAGATCATGGCGGAAGCTCCTACGAGCAGTACTTC,CSARDHGGSSYEQYF
TRBJ1-6,.,TRBD1,TRBV2,TGTGCCAGCGGGGACAGAAATAATTCACCCCTCCACTTT,CASGDRNNSPLHF
TRBJ2-1,many,.,TRBV9,TGTGCCAGCAGCGAGGGATTTGGGGGCTACAATGAGCAGTTCTTC,CASSEGFGGYNEQFF
TRBJ2-1,.,.,TRBV29-1,TGCAGCGTTGACAAGGACAATGAGCAGTTCTTC,CSVDKDNEQFF